This T cell receptor beta chain was recorded in a study of identical twins. Study results and caveats: Without tracking the same donors, conclusions rested on cross-sectional statistical analysis. Because invariant MAIT and iNKT cells could be present, zero-insertion analyses could be partly confounded.

V was clipped by 1 base and J by 3 bases; unmatched bases: 2. The CDR3 sequence is 14 residues long. Germline lookup yields CDR1 LGHNA and CDR2 YNFKEQ. This clonotype was seen repeatedly, ten times or more. Its antigen is still unknown. A universal primer site was added by template switching, and unique molecular identifiers were carried by the cDNA. TCRdb independently ran MiXCR on the 5' RACE reads; one entry per CDR3 protein. Of about 240,000 distinct CDR3 sequences detected, about 13% appear once; the ten largest clones hold approximately 4%. Another study also made use of these data, one on yellow fever vaccine responses in identical twins.

J is TRBJ2-7 and V is TRBV4-2; 8 nucleotides agree with TRBD1. The TCR originated in a woman between 18 and 30 years old in good health. Sample: memory (CD45RO+) T cells sorted from blood. In DNA, the CDR3 is TGTGCCAGCAGCCAAGTAGGACAGGGCTACGAGCAGTACTTC. As protein: CASSQVGQGYEQYF.